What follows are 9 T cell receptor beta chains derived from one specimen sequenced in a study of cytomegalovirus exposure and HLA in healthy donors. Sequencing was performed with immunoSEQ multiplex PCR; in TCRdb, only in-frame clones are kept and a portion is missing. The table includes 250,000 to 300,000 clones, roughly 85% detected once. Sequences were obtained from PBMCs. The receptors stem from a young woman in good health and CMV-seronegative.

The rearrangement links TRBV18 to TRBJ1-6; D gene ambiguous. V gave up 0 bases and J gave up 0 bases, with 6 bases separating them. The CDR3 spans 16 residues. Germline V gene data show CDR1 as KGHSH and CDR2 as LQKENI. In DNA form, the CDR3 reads TGTGCCAGCTCACCACCTGTCGGCTCCTATAATTCACCCCTCCACTTT. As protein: CASSPPVGSYNSPLHF.

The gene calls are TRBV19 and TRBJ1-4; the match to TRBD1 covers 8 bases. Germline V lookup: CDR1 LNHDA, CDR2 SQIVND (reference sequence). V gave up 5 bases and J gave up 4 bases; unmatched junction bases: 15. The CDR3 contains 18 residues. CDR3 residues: CASSRPPGQGIRNEKLFF. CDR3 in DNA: TGTGCCAGTAGTCGCCCCCCCGGACAGGGAATCCGTAATGAAAAACTGTTTTTT.

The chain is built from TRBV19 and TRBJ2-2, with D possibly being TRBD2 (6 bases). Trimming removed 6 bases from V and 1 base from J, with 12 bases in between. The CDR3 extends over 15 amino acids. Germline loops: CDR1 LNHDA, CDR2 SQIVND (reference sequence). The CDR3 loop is CASRTGTLNTGELFF. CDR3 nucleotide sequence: TGTGCCAGTAGGACCGGGACTCTGAACACCGGGGAGCTGTTTTTT.

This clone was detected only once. CDR3 bases: TGTGCCAGCAGCGTAGGTCTCGGGGAGCTGTTTTTT. Encoded protein: CASSVGLGELFF. This sequence joins TRBV9 and TRBJ2-2; D not certain. Germline loops: CDR1 SGDLS, CDR2 YYNGEE. The V gene lost 0 bases and the J gene lost 7 bases, with 4 bases spanning the gap. CDR3 size: 12 residues. Full variable domain (outside the CDR3, taken from reference TRBV9 and TRBJ2-2): DSGVTQTPKHLITATGQRVTLRCSPRSGDLSVYWYQQSLDQGLQFLIQYYNGEERAKGNILERFSAQQFPDLHSELNLSSLELGDSALYFCASSVGLGELFFGEGSRLTVL.

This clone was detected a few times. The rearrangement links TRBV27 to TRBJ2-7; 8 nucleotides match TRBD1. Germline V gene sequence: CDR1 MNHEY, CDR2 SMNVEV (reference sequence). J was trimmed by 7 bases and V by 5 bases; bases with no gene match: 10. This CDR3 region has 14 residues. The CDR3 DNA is TGTGCCAGCAGTCCTGAGCCCCGGGACAGGGAGCAGTACTTC. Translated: CASSPEPRDREQYF.

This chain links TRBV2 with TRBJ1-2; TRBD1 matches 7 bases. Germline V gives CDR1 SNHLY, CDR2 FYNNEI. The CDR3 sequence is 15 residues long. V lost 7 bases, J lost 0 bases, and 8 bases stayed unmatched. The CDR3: CASNTGQLPNYGYTF. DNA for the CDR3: TGTGCCAGCAATACGGGACAGCTTCCTAACTATGGCTACACCTTC.

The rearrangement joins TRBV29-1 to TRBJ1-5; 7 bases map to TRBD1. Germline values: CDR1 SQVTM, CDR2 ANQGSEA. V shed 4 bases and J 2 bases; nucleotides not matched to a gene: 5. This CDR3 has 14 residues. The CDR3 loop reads CSVGTGQGNQPQHF. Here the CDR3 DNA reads TGCAGCGTTGGGACCGGACAGGGCAATCAGCCCCAGCATTTT.

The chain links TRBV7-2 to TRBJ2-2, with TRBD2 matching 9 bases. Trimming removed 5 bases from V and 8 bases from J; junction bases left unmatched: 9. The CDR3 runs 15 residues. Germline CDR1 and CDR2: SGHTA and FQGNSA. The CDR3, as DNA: TGTGCCAGCAGCGAGATGACTAGCGGAAGGGGGGAGCTGTTTTTT. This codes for CASSEMTSGRGELFF.

CDR3 bases: TGTGCCAGCAGCTCGGCCGGGACAGGGGTGAACTATGGCTACACCTTC. It codes for CASSSAGTGVNYGYTF. The chain uses TRBV5-4 and TRBJ1-2, with 10 bases aligning to TRBD1. Germline V gives CDR1 SGHNT, CDR2 YYREEE (reference sequence). The ends lost 3 bases at V and 2 bases at J; junction bases unmatched: 7. The CDR3 loop spans 16 amino acids.